What follows is one T cell receptor (beta chain) and its context. Its target is not known. V lost 0 bases, J lost 4 bases, and 10 bases lay in between. Germline loops: CDR1 SGHRS, CDR2 YFSETQ. The length of the CDR3 is 14 residues. Primers: 60 Vbeta forward and 13 Jbeta reverse. Sequencing used immunoSEQ multiplex PCR; TCRdb keeps in-frame clones, though not all of them. The table shows about 190,000 clones, with 70% to 80% occurring only once. This record comes from a study of cytomegalovirus exposure and HLA in healthy donors. Study-wide findings and caveats: Presence/absence analyses rested on an assumption that sequencing depth was roughly uniform across donors. The study recorded around 160 TCR beta chains that were cytomegalovirus-associated.

The sample comprised PBMCs. This chain uses TRBV5-1 with TRBJ1-2; D remains unclear. The TCR comes from a woman under 40 in good health and CMV-seropositive. The CDR3: CASSLVPRFYGYTF. In nucleotides, the CDR3 is TGCGCCAGCAGCTTGGTGCCGCGGTTCTATGGCTACACCTTC.